This T cell receptor beta chain was sequenced for a study of cytotoxic CD8 clonotypes in ibrutinib-treated CLL. Comment on this clone: Antigen: not known.

Study-level results: Baseline clonality, higher than in age-matched healthy donors, tracked circulating CD8+ T-cell counts.

TCRdb's table, derived via immunoSEQ multiplex PCR, lists solely in-frame clones and lacks some. The data contain some 140,000 clones, 85% to 95% of them singletons. Sequencing used PBMCs, obtained after 12 months of ibrutinib treatment. This TCR derives from a human donor with chronic lymphocytic leukemia.

The DNA of the CDR3 is TGTGCCTGGAGTGTACTAGCCTACGAGCAGTACTTC. Translation: CAWSVLAYEQYF. V gene TRBV30 combines with J gene TRBJ2-7, with D possibly TRBD2 on 5 matching bases. CDR1 is GTSNPN, CDR2 SVGIG, per germline (reference sequence). Trimming took off 0 bases at V and 2 bases at J, with 5 bases between the two ends. This CDR3 has 12 residues.